The source of this T cell receptor beta chain is a study of T cells in Graves' hyperthyroidism and ophthalmopathy. In its sample, this clonotype was seen many times. Amplified TCR beta CDR3 regions came from RNA transcripts. Initially, a first-round RT-PCR of the TCR CDR3 employed the HTBI primer set. TCRdb called the multiplex PCR reads again in MiXCR, with one record for every CDR3 protein. The sample consists of approximately 600,000 distinct CDR3 sequences, about 15% of them appearing once. It was at first hyperthyroidism diagnosis, before any ophthalmopathy symptoms, that the blood sample was taken. The CDR3 loop spans 14 amino acids. Trimming took 7 bases from V and 2 from J; bases not matched to a gene: 8. Germline values: CDR1 MDHEN, CDR2 SYDVKM.

The sequence was obtained from a woman aged 30 to 39 with Graves' hyperthyroidism that later progressed to Graves' ophthalmopathy. The sequenced sample consisted of blood. The V gene is TRBV28, the J gene TRBJ2-7; TRBD1 agrees at 7 bases. The CDR3 region is CASTPGTATYEQYF. The CDR3 DNA reads TGTGCCAGCACTCCGGGGACAGCTACCTACGAGCAGTACTTC.